What follows are 20 T cell receptor beta chains derived from one specimen sequenced in a study of T cells in Graves' hyperthyroidism and ophthalmopathy. Amplified regions were TCR beta CDR3 sequences from RNA transcripts. RT-PCR in the first round (using the HTBI primer set) targeted the TCR CDR3. One entry per CDR3 protein results from TCRdb running MiXCR on the multiplex PCR reads. Seen here are hundreds of thousands of distinct CDR3 sequences, 38% observed once, and the top ten hold approximately 8.7%. Sequencing used blood. The receptors here all came from a man younger than 30 with Graves' hyperthyroidism.

In this sample, this clonotype turned up a few times. The chain recombines TRBV6-5 with TRBJ1-1; D is uncertain. This CDR3 region has 13 residues. Per germline, CDR1 MNHEY and CDR2 SVGAGI. The V gene lost 4 bases and the J gene lost 8 bases, with 14 bases spanning the gap. The CDR3 protein is CASSSADRTEAFF. In nucleotides, the CDR3 is TGTGCCAGCAGTTCCGCCGACCGGACGGAAGCTTTCTTT.

This clonotype was seen ten or more times. V usage is TRBV24-1 and J usage is TRBJ2-7; 7 nucleotides line up with TRBD1. The V segment lost 3 bases and the J segment 3 bases; nucleotides outside the gene matches: 4. This CDR3 has 14 residues. Germline V gene lookup returns CDR1 KGHDR and CDR2 SFDVKD. The CDR3 loop reads CATSDPRDSYEQYF. CDR3 nucleotide sequence: TGTGCCACCAGTGATCCCCGGGACAGCTACGAGCAGTACTTC.

V is TRBV20-1 and J is TRBJ1-2; D ambiguous. The germline V gene has CDR1 DFQATT and CDR2 SNEGSKA (reference sequence). This CDR3 is 11 amino acids long. The V end was cut by 6 bases, the J end by 0 bases, with 5 bases between. This CDR3 reads CSASANYGYTF. The DNA of the CDR3 is TGCAGTGCCAGCGCTAACTATGGCTACACCTTC.

This clonotype was seen once. A read error may be the cause here, since a much bigger clone is one base away. This rearrangement joins TRBV7-2 to TRBJ1-6, with 7 bases aligning to TRBD1. The CDR3 extends over 14 amino acids. Germline CDR1 and CDR2: SGHTA and FQGNSA. As DNA, the CDR3 is TGTGCCAGCAGCCTGACAGGGCATAATTCACCCCTCTACTTT. It yields the protein CASSLTGHNSPLYF.

In the case of this clonotype: The conserved closing phenylalanine or tryptophan is absent in this CDR3, likely reflecting a read error. V usage is TRBV12-5 and J usage is TRBJ1-1, with 11 nucleotides matching TRBD1. Trimming at V came to 6 bases and at J to 1 base, leaving 4 bases not matched to a gene. Germline V gives CDR1 LGHNT, CDR2 FRNRAP. This CDR3 contains 15 residues. In DNA form, the CDR3 reads TGTGCTAGTGGGGACAGGGGGCGAGGGAACACTGAAGCTTTCTCT. Translation gives CASGDRGRGNTEAFS.

This clonotype was found many times. V is TRBV15 and J is TRBJ1-5; D is perhaps TRBD1 (5 bases). Between the trimmed V and J ends, which lost 3 bases and 1 base, there was a span of 10 bases. The CDR3 consists of 15 residues. CDR1 and CDR2 (germline): LNHNV, YYDKDF (reference sequence). The CDR3 loop reads CATSSTRESNQPQHF. DNA for the CDR3: TGTGCCACCAGCAGCACCAGGGAGAGCAATCAGCCCCAGCATTTT.

Note on this clonotype: A read error may be the cause here, since a much bigger clone is one base away. The conserved final phenylalanine or tryptophan is absent from the CDR3, which likely points to a read error. The V gene is TRBV2, the J gene TRBJ1-1; a weak D match, TRBD1 (6 bases). The CDR3 has 12 amino acids. CDR1 and CDR2 (germline): SNHLY, FYNNEI. With 5 bases removed from V and 6 bases from J, the gap between germline ends came to 10 bases. The CDR3 loop reads CASSMQGPEAFL. The CDR3, as DNA: TGTGCCAGCAGTATGCAGGGGCCTGAAGCTTTCCTT.

This chain joins TRBV2 and TRBJ1-1, with D perhaps matching TRBD1 (5 bases). Germline V gene lookup returns CDR1 SNHLY and CDR2 FYNNEI. Trimming shortened V by 6 bases and J by 3 bases, and 17 bases separated the two germline ends. The CDR3 spans 15 residues. CDR3 protein: CASSQDRKGYTEAFF. DNA of the CDR3: TGTGCCAGCAGCCAAGATAGGAAGGGGTACACTGAAGCTTTCTTT.

The V gene is TRBV29-1, the J gene TRBJ1-1; 9 positions match TRBD1. V lost 2 bases, J lost 5 bases, and 6 bases stayed unmatched. The CDR3 sequence is 14 residues long. Germline assignment: CDR1 SQVTM and CDR2 ANQGSEA. CDR3 protein: CSVETGGVRTEAFF. The DNA for the CDR3 is TGCAGCGTTGAAACAGGGGGCGTGAGAACTGAAGCTTTCTTT.

This rearrangement joins TRBV2 to TRBJ2-7; 11 nucleotides align to TRBD2. Germline V lookup: CDR1 SNHLY, CDR2 FYNNEI. CDR3 length: 17 residues. With V trimmed by 9 bases and J by 2 bases, 15 bases remained unmatched. The DNA for the CDR3 is TGTGCCAGTTATGGACAGGGGACTAGCGGCGAGACCTACGAGCAGTACTTC. Translating gives CASYGQGTSGETYEQYF.

This clonotype appeared many times. V is TRBV29-1 and J is TRBJ2-7; D unresolved. CDR1 SQVTM and CDR2 ANQGSEA come from the germline V gene. V was cut by 2 bases and J by 0 bases, with 5 bases left in between. CDR3 size: 12 residues. The CDR3 sequence: CSVETPSYEQYF. The DNA of the CDR3 is TGCAGCGTTGAAACCCCCTCCTACGAGCAGTACTTC.

This clonotype showed up just a few times. The gene calls are TRBV9 and TRBJ2-7; D ambiguous. Germline CDR1 SGDLS, CDR2 YYNGEE. The CDR3 is 13 residues long. Between the trimmed V and J ends, which lost 0 bases and 4 bases, there was a span of 8 bases. CDR3 residues: CASSVDNLYEQYF. CDR3 DNA: TGTGCCAGCAGCGTAGATAATCTGTACGAGCAGTACTTC.

This clonotype was seen many times. CDR3 protein: CASNQGRTTGELFF. The CDR3 DNA reads as TGTGCCAGCAACCAGGGTCGGACCACCGGGGAGCTGTTTTTT. V usage is TRBV2 and J usage is TRBJ2-2, with D possibly being TRBD1 (5 bases). The germline gives CDR1 SNHLY, CDR2 FYNNEI. V was trimmed by 7 bases and J by 4 bases, leaving 13 bases between them. This CDR3 has 14 amino acids.

Ten or more counts support this clonotype. The chain is built from TRBV25-1 and TRBJ1-2, with D possibly matching TRBD1 (6 bases). V shed 0 bases and J shed 6 bases, with 14 bases lying between them. This CDR3 is 15 amino acids long. Germline CDR1 MGHDK, CDR2 SYGVNS. The CDR3 spells CASSEYFRQDNGYTF. The CDR3 nucleotides are TGTGCCAGCAGTGAATATTTTCGACAGGATAATGGCTACACCTTC.

This clonotype has a handful of counts. The CDR3 DNA reads as TGTGCCAGCAGCCCCGCGGGGGAGCGGCTGAACACTGAAGCTTTCTTT. Residues: CASSPAGERLNTEAFF. This chain links TRBV3-1 with TRBJ1-1; D perhaps matches TRBD1 (5 bases). This CDR3 region has 16 residues. From germline, CDR1 is LGHDT and CDR2 YNNKEL (reference sequence). The germline V and J ends were trimmed by 4 bases and 0 bases, with 15 bases remaining between them.

CDR3 nucleotide sequence: TGCAGCATGGACAGGGGATACGGGGAGCTGTTTTTT. This gives the protein CSMDRGYGELFF. The chain recombines TRBV29-1 with TRBJ2-2, with 9 bases matching TRBD1. Trimming cost V 8 bases and J 7 bases; bases outside gene matches: 5. Looked up from germline, CDR1 is SQVTM and CDR2 is ANQGSEA. The CDR3 consists of 12 residues.

This sequence joins TRBV6-5 and TRBJ2-7; TRBD1 matches at 7 bases. V dropped 2 bases and J dropped 5; count of bases not matched to a gene: 3. CDR1 MNHEY and CDR2 SVGAGI come from the germline V gene. This CDR3 contains 13 residues. CDR3 residues: CASSYIGGNEQYF. In DNA, the CDR3 is TGTGCCAGCAGTTACATAGGGGGCAACGAGCAGTACTTC.

This chain joins TRBV7-9 and TRBJ2-7; 7 bases align to TRBD2. The CDR3 sequence is 17 residues long. With V trimmed by 1 base and J by 0 bases, 9 bases remained unmatched. Per the germline V gene, CDR1 is SEHNR and CDR2 is FQNEAQ (reference sequence). The CDR3 DNA follows: TGTGCCAGCAGCTTAGGGGGCAGCGGCGGGAGCTCCTACGAGCAGTACTTC. Its protein is CASSLGGSGGSSYEQYF.

The chain is built from TRBV25-1 and TRBJ1-1, with TRBD1 matching 7 bases. V lost 3 bases and J lost 6; bases outside the gene matches: 10. The CDR3 is made up of 15 amino acids. Germline assignment: CDR1 MGHDK and CDR2 SYGVNS. CDR3 coding DNA: TGTGCCAGCAGTGACATTGGACAGGAGGTGGCTGAAGCTTTCTTT. This translates into CASSDIGQEVAEAFF.

This clonotype has more than one count but fewer than ten. Written as DNA, the CDR3 is TGTGCCAGTAGTAGGGGCAGGGGGTTAGCCACTGAAGCTTTCTTT. Its protein is CASSRGRGLATEAFF. The rearrangement uses TRBV19 and TRBJ1-1; TRBD1 aligns across 7 bases. The CDR3 has 15 amino acids. Germline V gene lookup returns CDR1 LNHDA and CDR2 SQIVND (reference sequence). Trimming cost V 4 bases and J 4 bases; bases outside gene matches: 9.